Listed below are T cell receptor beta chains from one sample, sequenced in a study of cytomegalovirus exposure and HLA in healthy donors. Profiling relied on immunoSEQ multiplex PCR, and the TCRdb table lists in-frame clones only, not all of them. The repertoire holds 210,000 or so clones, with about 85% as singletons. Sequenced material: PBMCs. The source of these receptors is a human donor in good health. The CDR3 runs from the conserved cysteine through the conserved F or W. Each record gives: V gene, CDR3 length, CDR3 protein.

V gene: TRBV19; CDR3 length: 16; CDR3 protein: CASTPRHKKDTDTQYF
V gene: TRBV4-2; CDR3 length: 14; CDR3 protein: CASSLGTSGNEQYF
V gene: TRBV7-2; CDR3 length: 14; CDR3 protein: CASSTDDRGHGYTF
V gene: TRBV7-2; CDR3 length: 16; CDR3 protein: CASRHDPGLVTDTQYF
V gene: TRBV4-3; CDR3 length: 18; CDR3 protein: CASSQIRTSGMYQETQYF
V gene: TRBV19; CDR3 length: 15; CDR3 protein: CASSMVRGSTDTQYF
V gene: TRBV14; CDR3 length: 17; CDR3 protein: CASSPDRGRRLNTEAFF
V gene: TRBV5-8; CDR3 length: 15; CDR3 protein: CASSPGPGGQETQYF
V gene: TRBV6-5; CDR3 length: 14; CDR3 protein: CASRTGRNTGELFF
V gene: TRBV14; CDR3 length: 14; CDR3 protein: CASSQAGNTDTQYF
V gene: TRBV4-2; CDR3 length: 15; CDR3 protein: CASSQGTGGSYEQYF
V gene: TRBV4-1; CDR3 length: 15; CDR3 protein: CASSQGTSAYNEQFF
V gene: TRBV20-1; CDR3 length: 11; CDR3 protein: CSAQEQGKAFF
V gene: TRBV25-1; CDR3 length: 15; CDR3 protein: CASSVTGTGSLTQYF
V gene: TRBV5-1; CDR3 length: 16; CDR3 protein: CASSLGQTGGLHEQYF
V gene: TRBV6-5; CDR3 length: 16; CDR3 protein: CASSYGLAGGRETQYF
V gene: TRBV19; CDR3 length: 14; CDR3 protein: CASSLTGISTEAFF
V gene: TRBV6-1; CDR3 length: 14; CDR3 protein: CASSGLAGAGEQYF
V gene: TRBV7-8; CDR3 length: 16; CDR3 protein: CASSLAGSSGANVLTF
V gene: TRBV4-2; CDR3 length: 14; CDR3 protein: CASSHPGLAGEQYF
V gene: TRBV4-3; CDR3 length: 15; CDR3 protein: CASSQERDTTYEQYF
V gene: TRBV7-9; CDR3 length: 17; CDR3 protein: CASSTSKGGNGANVLTF
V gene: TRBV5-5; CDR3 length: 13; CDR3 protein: CASSLYYTEPQYF